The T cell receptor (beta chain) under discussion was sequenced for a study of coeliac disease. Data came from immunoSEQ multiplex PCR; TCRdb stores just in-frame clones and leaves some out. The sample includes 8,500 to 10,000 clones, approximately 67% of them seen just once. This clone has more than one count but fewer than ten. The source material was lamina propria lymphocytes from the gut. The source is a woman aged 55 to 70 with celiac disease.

CDR3 in amino acids: CASSEGRGTGRADTQYF. The CDR3, as DNA: TGTGCCAGCAGTGAGGGAAGGGGGACAGGGCGAGCAGATACGCAGTATTTT. The chain is built from TRBV2 and TRBJ2-3; 9 nucleotides agree with TRBD1. CDR3 length: 17 residues. V dropped 3 bases and J dropped 4; count of bases not matched to a gene: 11. Germline V gives CDR1 SNHLY, CDR2 FYNNEI. Full variable domain (remainder filled in from reference TRBV2 and TRBJ2-3): EPEVTQTPSHQVTQMGQEVILRCVPISNHLYFYWYRQILGQKVEFLVSFYNNEISEKSEIFDDQFSVERPDGSNFTLKIRSTKLEDSAMYFCASSEGRGTGRADTQYFGPGTRLTVL.